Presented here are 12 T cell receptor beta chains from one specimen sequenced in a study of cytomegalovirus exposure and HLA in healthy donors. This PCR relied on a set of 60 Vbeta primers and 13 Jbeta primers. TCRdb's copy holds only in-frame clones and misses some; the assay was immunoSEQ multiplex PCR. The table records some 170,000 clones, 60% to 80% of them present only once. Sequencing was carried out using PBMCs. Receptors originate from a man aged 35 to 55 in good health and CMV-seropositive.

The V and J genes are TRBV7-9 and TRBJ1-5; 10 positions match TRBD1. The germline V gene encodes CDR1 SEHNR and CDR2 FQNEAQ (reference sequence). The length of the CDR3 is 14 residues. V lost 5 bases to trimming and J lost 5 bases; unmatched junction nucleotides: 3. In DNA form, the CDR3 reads TGTGCCAGCAGCCGCGGGACAGGGGATCAGCCCCAGCATTTT. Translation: CASSRGTGDQPQHF.

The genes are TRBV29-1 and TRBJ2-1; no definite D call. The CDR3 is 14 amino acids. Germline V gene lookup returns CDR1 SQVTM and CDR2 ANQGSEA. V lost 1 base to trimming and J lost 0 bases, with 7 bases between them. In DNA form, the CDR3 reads TGCAGCGTTGAAGGGTATAGCTCCTACAATGAGCAGTTCTTC. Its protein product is CSVEGYSSYNEQFF.

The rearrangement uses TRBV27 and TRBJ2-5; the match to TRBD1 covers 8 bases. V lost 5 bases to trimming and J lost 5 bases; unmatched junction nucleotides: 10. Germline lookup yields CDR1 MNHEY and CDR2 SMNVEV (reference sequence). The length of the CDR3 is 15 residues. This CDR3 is CASSPRTGFEETQYF. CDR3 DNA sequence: TGTGCCAGCAGTCCCAGGACAGGGTTCGAGGAGACCCAGTACTTC.

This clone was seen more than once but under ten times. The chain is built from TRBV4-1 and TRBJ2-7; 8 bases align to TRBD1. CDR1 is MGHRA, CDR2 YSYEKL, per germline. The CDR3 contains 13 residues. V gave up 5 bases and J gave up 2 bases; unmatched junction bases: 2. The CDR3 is CASSADRAYEQYF. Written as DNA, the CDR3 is TGCGCCAGCAGCGCGGACAGGGCCTACGAGCAGTACTTC.

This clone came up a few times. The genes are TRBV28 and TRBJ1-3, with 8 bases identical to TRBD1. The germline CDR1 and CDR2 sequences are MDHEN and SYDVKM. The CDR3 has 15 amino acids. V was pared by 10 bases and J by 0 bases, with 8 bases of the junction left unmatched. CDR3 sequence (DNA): TGTGCCACGTACGAAGACAGGGGCTCTGGAAACACCATATATTTT. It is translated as CATYEDRGSGNTIYF.

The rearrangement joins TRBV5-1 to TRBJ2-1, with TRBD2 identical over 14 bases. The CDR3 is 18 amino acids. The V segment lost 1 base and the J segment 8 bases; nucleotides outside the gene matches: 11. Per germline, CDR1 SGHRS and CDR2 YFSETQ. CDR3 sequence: CASSLQPPGLAGVDEQFF. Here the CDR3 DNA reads TGCGCCAGCAGCTTGCAACCTCCGGGACTAGCGGGAGTAGATGAGCAGTTCTTC.

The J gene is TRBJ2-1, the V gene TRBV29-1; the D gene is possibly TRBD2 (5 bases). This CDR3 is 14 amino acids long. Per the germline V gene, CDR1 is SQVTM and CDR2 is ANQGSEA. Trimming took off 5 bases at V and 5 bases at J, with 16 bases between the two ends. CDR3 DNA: TGCAGCGTTCCCCCCGGAGCGGCGGACAATGAGCAGTTCTTC. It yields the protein CSVPPGAADNEQFF.

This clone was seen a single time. CDR3 sequence: CASSLGRGGGEQYF. The CDR3 DNA reads as TGTGCCAGCAGCTTAGGAAGGGGGGGCGGCGAGCAGTACTTC. V and J are TRBV11-2 and TRBJ2-7; possible D gene TRBD2, 7 bases. Trimming pared 1 base from V and 6 bases from J, leaving 13 bases between. This CDR3 has 14 residues. CDR1 and CDR2 from the germline V gene are SGHAT and FQNNGV.

Here the CDR3 reads CAISITGDYGYTF. DNA of the CDR3: TGTGCCATCTCGATAACAGGGGACTATGGCTACACCTTC. This rearrangement joins TRBV28 to TRBJ1-2; 7 nucleotides line up with TRBD1. Germline V CDR1 and CDR2: MDHEN, SYDVKM. This CDR3 has 13 residues. The V segment lost 10 bases and the J segment 3 bases; nucleotides outside the gene matches: 8.

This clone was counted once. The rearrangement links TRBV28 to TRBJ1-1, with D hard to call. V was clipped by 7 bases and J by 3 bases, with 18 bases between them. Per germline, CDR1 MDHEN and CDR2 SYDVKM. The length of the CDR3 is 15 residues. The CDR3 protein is CASKTDGVLYTEAFF. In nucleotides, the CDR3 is TGTGCCAGCAAGACGGACGGGGTCCTATACACTGAAGCTTTCTTT.

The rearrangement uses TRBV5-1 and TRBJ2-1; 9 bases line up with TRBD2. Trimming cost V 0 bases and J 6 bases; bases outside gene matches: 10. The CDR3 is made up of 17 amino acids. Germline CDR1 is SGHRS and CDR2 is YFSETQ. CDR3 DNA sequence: TGCGCCAGCAGCTTGGCTCTCGCGGGAGGGCCGAGCAATGAGCAGTTCTTC. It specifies CASSLALAGGPSNEQFF. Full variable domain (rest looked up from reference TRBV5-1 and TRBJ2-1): KAGVTQTPRYLIKTRGQQVTLSCSPISGHRSVSWYQQTPGQGLQFLFEYFSETQRNKGNFPGRFSGRQFSNSRSEMNVSTLELGDSALYLCASSLALAGGPSNEQFFGPGTRLTVL.

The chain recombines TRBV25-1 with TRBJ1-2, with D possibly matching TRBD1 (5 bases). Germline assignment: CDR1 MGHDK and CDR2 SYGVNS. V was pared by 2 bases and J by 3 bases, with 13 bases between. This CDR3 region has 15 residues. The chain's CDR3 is CASSEQWGGDYGYTF. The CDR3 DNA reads TGTGCCAGCAGTGAACAATGGGGGGGGGACTATGGCTACACCTTC.